The 7 T cell receptor beta chains presented below share a single source sample, sequenced in a study of blood T cell repertoires in COVID-19. Using immunoSEQ multiplex PCR, the repertoire was profiled, and TCRdb retains in-frame clones only, with some absent. The sample carries more than 45,000 clones, roughly 90% recorded once. The specimen sequenced was peripheral blood. These TCRs come from a human donor in a cohort sampled during active COVID-19.

The gene calls are TRBV7-3 and TRBJ2-5, with D perhaps matching TRBD2 (7 bases). V gave up 3 bases and J gave up 5 bases, with 19 bases separating them. The CDR3 has 16 amino acids. Germline lookup yields CDR1 SGHTA and CDR2 FQGTGA. CDR3: CASSLSRGGARETQYF. DNA of the CDR3: TGTGCCAGCAGCTTGTCCCGAGGGGGGGCCAGGGAGACCCAGTACTTC.

The chain has TRBV28 and TRBJ2-1, with D possibly being TRBD2 (6 bases). Trimming pared 3 bases from V and 0 bases from J, leaving 12 bases between. Per germline, CDR1 MDHEN and CDR2 SYDVKM. This CDR3 region has 16 residues. CDR3 protein: CASSLGGASSYNEQFF. CDR3 in DNA: TGTGCCAGCAGTTTGGGCGGGGCCTCCTCCTACAATGAGCAGTTCTTC.

The rearrangement links TRBV9 to TRBJ1-2; TRBD1 agrees at 7 bases. V dropped 0 bases and J dropped 8; count of bases not matched to a gene: 10. The germline V gene encodes CDR1 SGDLS and CDR2 YYNGEE. CDR3 length: 15 amino acids. CDR3 region: CASSVEERGRSGYTF. CDR3 bases: TGTGCCAGCAGCGTAGAAGAGAGGGGGCGGTCCGGCTACACCTTC.

The chain is built from TRBV7-9 and TRBJ2-3, with TRBD1 matching over 7 bases. V lost 5 bases, J lost 4 bases, and 6 bases stayed unmatched. The germline V gene encodes CDR1 SEHNR and CDR2 FQNEAQ (reference sequence). The CDR3 sequence is 14 residues long. CDR3 DNA: TGTGCCAGCAGCCCCGCGACAGGGTCAGATACGCAGTATTTT. Encoded protein: CASSPATGSDTQYF.

This clone was detected only once. The chain employs TRBV3-1 (or the pseudogene TRBV3-2) and TRBJ1-3, with 7 bases that match TRBD1. From germline, CDR1 is LGHDT and CDR2 YNNKEL (reference sequence). With V trimmed by 6 bases and J by 0 bases, 11 bases remained unmatched. The CDR3 length is 17 residues. The CDR3 DNA follows: TGTGCCAGCAGAAAAACCGGGACAGCATACTCTGGAAACACCATATATTTT. Its translation is CASRKTGTAYSGNTIYF.

This clone showed up just once. This chain uses TRBV7-9 with TRBJ2-3, with D tentatively TRBD1 (5 bases). The V gene's germline CDR1 is SEHNR and CDR2 FQNEAQ (reference sequence). CDR3 length: 15 residues. V lost 4 bases and J lost 0, with 11 bases in between. The CDR3 loop is CASSSMTESTDTQYF. DNA of the CDR3: TGTGCCAGCAGCTCGATGACAGAGAGCACAGATACGCAGTATTTT.

This clone was recorded once. The J gene is TRBJ2-3, the V gene TRBV7-9, with 7 positions matching TRBD1. The germline V gene encodes CDR1 SEHNR and CDR2 FQNEAQ (reference sequence). The CDR3 has 17 residues. The J segment lost 0 bases and the V segment lost 1 base, leaving 7 bases of the junction unmatched. CDR3 sequence (DNA): TGTGCCAGCAGCTTAGGTGTAGGGGGCGGAAGCACAGATACGCAGTATTTT. Amino acids: CASSLGVGGGSTDTQYF.